These 22 T cell receptor beta chains originate from one sample sequenced in a study of Graves' ophthalmopathy and Graves' hyperthyroidism. RNA transcripts yielded amplified TCR beta CDR3 regions. In the first round, RT-PCR was carried out with HTBI primers, and a multiplex PCR formed the second round. TCRdb processed the multiplex PCR reads anew with MiXCR; each CDR3 protein has one entry. Among hundreds of thousands of distinct CDR3 sequences listed, about a fifth were seen once. The sequenced sample was peripheral blood. The receptor source for this set is a woman aged 45 to 65 with Graves' ophthalmopathy.

This clonotype was seen many times. V and J are TRBV10-2 and TRBJ2-5, with a weak D call TRBD2 (5 bases). The V gene lost 1 base and the J gene lost 5 bases, with 14 bases spanning the gap. The CDR3 has 15 residues. Germline values: CDR1 WSHSY, CDR2 SAAADI. The DNA for the CDR3 is TGCGCCAGCAGTGAGTTAGCCGGGTCGGGGGAGACCCAGTACTTC. Protein sequence: CASSELAGSGETQYF.

The V call is TRBV12-3 or TRBV12-4, the J call TRBJ2-6, with a possible D match to TRBD1 (5 bases). Trimming left V 2 bases short and J 3 bases short, with 8 bases between. The CDR3 has 15 amino acids. The CDR3 bases are TGTGCCAGCAGTTTAAAAGGGGTTGGGGCCAACGTCCTGACTTTC. Amino acids: CASSLKGVGANVLTF.

This clonotype was counted at least ten times. The chain has TRBV6-1 and TRBJ2-2; D unresolved. This CDR3 is built from 13 residues. Germline V gene data show CDR1 as MNHNS and CDR2 as SASEGT. V gave up 0 bases and J gave up 7 bases, with 6 bases separating them. CDR3 protein: CASSEAGFGELFF. The CDR3 nucleotides are TGTGCCAGCAGTGAAGCGGGTTTCGGGGAGCTGTTTTTT.

In the case of this clonotype: Just one base apart from a much larger clone, this may be a read error. The chain carries TRBV29-1 and TRBJ1-5; 9 positions match TRBD1. Germline assignment: CDR1 SQVTM and CDR2 ANQGSEA. The CDR3 extends over 16 amino acids. Here the CDR3 DNA reads TGCAGCGAGCCCAGAGGGACAGGGAGTAGCAATCAGCCCCAGCGTTTT. Amino acid sequence: CSEPRGTGSSNQPQRF.

V gene TRBV19 combines with J gene TRBJ2-2; D unclear. CDR3 length equals 12 residues. Germline V gene lookup returns CDR1 LNHDA and CDR2 SQIVND (reference sequence). V lost 3 bases, J lost 6 bases, and 5 bases lay in between. The CDR3 region has the DNA TGTGCCAGTAGTATGATCTCCGGGGAGCTGTTTTTT. This sequence encodes CASSMISGELFF.

This clonotype was recorded at least ten times. The V call is TRBV27, the J call TRBJ2-7, with 8 bases fitting TRBD1. V shed 3 bases and J 2 bases; nucleotides not matched to a gene: 6. The CDR3 consists of 15 residues. CDR1 and CDR2 (germline): MNHEY, SMNVEV (reference sequence). The CDR3 DNA reads TGTGCCAGCAGTTTCAAGACAGGGGCGACCTACGAGCAGTACTTC. Its translation is CASSFKTGATYEQYF.

This clonotype showed up many times. V usage is TRBV30 and J usage is TRBJ2-5; possibly TRBD1 for D (6 bases). CDR1 GTSNPN and CDR2 SVGIG come from the germline V gene (reference sequence). Trimming shortened V by 2 bases and J by 5 bases, and 15 bases separated the two germline ends. CDR3 length: 14 amino acids. CDR3 in DNA: TGTGCCTGGAGTCCGGACAGCATGGGCGAGACCCAGTACTTC. Protein product: CAWSPDSMGETQYF.

This clonotype has a count of ten or more. The junction departs from the called germline gene at one end, perhaps through a read error. This chain connects TRBV10-3 to TRBJ2-5, with a weak D call TRBD1 (7 bases). Germline CDR1 is ENHRY and CDR2 is SYGVKD. The CDR3 totals 14 residues. The CDR3: CAVRGTGYQETQYF. CDR3 DNA sequence: TGTGCCGTCAGGGGGACTGGGTACCAAGAGACCCAGTACTTC.

The table lists this clonotype with many counts. The chain is built from TRBV13 and TRBJ1-2; TRBD1 matches 8 bases. This CDR3 has 15 amino acids. After removal of 1 base from V and 5 bases from J, the junction contained 6 bases not matched to a gene. Per germline, CDR1 PRHDT and CDR2 FYEKMQ (reference sequence). The CDR3 reads CASSLDPGGGYGYTF. The DNA of the CDR3 is TGTGCCAGCAGCTTAGATCCAGGGGGCGGATATGGCTACACCTTC. Supplemented by reference TRBV13 and TRBJ1-2, the full variable domain reads AAGVIQSPRHLIKEKRETATLKCYPIPRHDTVYWYQQGPGQDPQFLISFYEKMQSDKGSIPDRFSAQQFSDYHSELNMSSLELGDSALYFCASSLDPGGGYGYTFGSGTRLTVV.

This clonotype was counted between two and nine times. The V and J genes are TRBV6-1 and TRBJ2-4; 9 bases map to TRBD1. TRBJ2-7 explains the end of the DNA better; the J call may be wrong. CDR3 length: 13 amino acids. Germline V gives CDR1 MNHNS, CDR2 SASEGT. The CDR3 region has the DNA TGTGCCAGCGGGACAGGGCCCTTCTACGAGCAGTACTTC. As protein: CASGTGPFYEQYF.

The chain employs TRBV4-2 and TRBJ1-6; no clear D. The V gene lost 0 bases and the J gene lost 11 bases, with 11 bases spanning the gap. The CDR3 totals 14 residues. CDR1 and CDR2 (germline): LGHNA, YNFKEQ. The chain's CDR3 is CASSQDYRNPPLHF. The CDR3 coding sequence is TGTGCCAGCAGCCAAGATTACAGAAATCCACCCCTCCACTTT.

In this sample, this clonotype turned up many times. J is TRBJ2-7 and V is TRBV28, with D perhaps matching TRBD2 (6 bases). This CDR3 spans 15 amino acids. The germline CDR1 and CDR2 sequences are MDHEN and SYDVKM. With 2 bases removed from V and 2 bases from J, the gap between germline ends came to 13 bases. CDR3 in amino acids: CASSLNWRGAYEQYF. In DNA form, the CDR3 reads TGTGCCAGCAGTTTAAACTGGCGGGGTGCCTACGAGCAGTACTTC.

This clonotype was seen many times. CDR3 in amino acids: CASILLAGGPYEQYF. The CDR3 nucleotides are TGTGCCAGCATCCTACTAGCGGGAGGCCCCTACGAGCAGTACTTC. The chain employs TRBV6-5 and TRBJ2-7; 12 bases are shared with TRBD2. The CDR3 spans 15 residues. The germline V gene encodes CDR1 MNHEY and CDR2 SVGAGI. Trimming took 7 bases from V and 2 from J; bases not matched to a gene: 6.

The V and J genes are TRBV7-3 and TRBJ1-2; 7 bases fit TRBD1. The V segment lost 5 bases and the J segment 5 bases; nucleotides outside the gene matches: 8. This CDR3 spans 14 amino acids. Germline CDR1 reads SGHTA; CDR2 reads FQGTGA. The CDR3 region is CASSPSGTAYGYTF. The CDR3 DNA reads as TGTGCCAGCAGCCCAAGCGGGACAGCGTATGGCTACACCTTC.

This clonotype was detected many times. The V and J genes are TRBV15 and TRBJ2-4, with TRBD2 as a possible D gene (6 bases). The V end lost 1 base, the J end lost 0 bases, and 10 bases lay between the germline ends. This CDR3 spans 16 amino acids. The germline V gene encodes CDR1 LNHNV and CDR2 YYDKDF (reference sequence). In DNA form, the CDR3 reads TGTGCCACCAGCAGAGTAGGACTACAAGCCAAAAACATTCAGTACTTC. Residues: CATSRVGLQAKNIQYF.

In its sample, this clonotype was seen a few times. The rearrangement joins TRBV4-1 to TRBJ2-7; D is undetermined. CDR1 and CDR2 (germline): MGHRA, YSYEKL. This CDR3 has 17 residues. V lost 2 bases and J 6 bases, leaving 23 bases between the germline ends. CDR3 sequence (DNA): TGCGCCAGCAGCCAACCCCCCCGCCCCGGATCCAACCTCGAGCAGTACTTC. Its protein product is CASSQPPRPGSNLEQYF.

Details on this clonotype: An end of the junction does not agree with germline; a read error may underlie this. The chain employs TRBV10-3 and TRBJ1-2; 7 bases map to TRBD1. This CDR3 has 13 residues. The V gene's germline CDR1 is ENHRY and CDR2 SYGVKD. The CDR3 DNA reads as TGTGCCATCAGATGCGACAGGGAGGAAGGCTACATCTTC. Translation: CAIRCDREEGYIF.

CDR3 DNA sequence: TGCGCCAGCAGCTTGGTTCCAGGGGGAGGTACTGAAGCTTTCTTT. It specifies CASSLVPGGGTEAFF. The rearrangement links TRBV5-1 to TRBJ1-1; 7 bases fit TRBD1. The V segment lost 0 bases and the J segment 5 bases; nucleotides outside the gene matches: 7. Germline V gene data show CDR1 as SGHRS and CDR2 as YFSETQ. This CDR3 is 15 amino acids long.

This clonotype was counted ten times or more. The chain combines TRBV30 with TRBJ1-3, with no clear D. This CDR3 region has 13 residues. CDR1 is GTSNPN, CDR2 SVGIG, per germline (reference sequence). Trimming took 3 bases from V and 2 from J, leaving 8 bases between them. This chain's CDR3 is CAWSGQTGNTIYF. In DNA, the CDR3 is TGTGCCTGGAGCGGCCAAACTGGAAACACCATATATTTT. Complete variable domain (other parts from reference TRBV30 and TRBJ1-3): SQTIHQWPATLVQPVGSPLSLECTVEGTSNPNLYWYRQAAGRGLQLLFYSVGIGQISSEVPQNLSASRPQDRQFILSSKKLLLSDSGFYLCAWSGQTGNTIYFGEGSWLTVV.

This clonotype was seen at least ten times. The J gene is TRBJ2-5, the V gene TRBV27; no reliable D call. Trimming cost V 10 bases and J 5 bases, with 23 bases left between them. The CDR3 is made up of 15 amino acids. Germline V gives CDR1 MNHEY, CDR2 SMNVEV (reference sequence). The CDR3 loop is CATTPGLGTLETQYF. The CDR3 DNA is TGTGCCACGACCCCGGGTCTCGGCACCCTGGAGACCCAGTACTTC.

This clonotype was seen many times. The rearrangement uses TRBV5-1 and TRBJ1-1, with 7 bases that match TRBD1. The CDR3 loop spans 16 amino acids. The V gene end was trimmed by 0 bases and the J gene end by 2 bases; junction bases not matched to a gene: 7. CDR1 and CDR2 from the germline V gene are SGHRS and YFSETQ. The CDR3 DNA reads TGCGCCAGCAGCTTGGACCCGGGACAGTCTAACACTGAAGCTTTCTTT. This translates into CASSLDPGQSNTEAFF.

Many counts were recorded for this clonotype. The DNA of the CDR3 is TGTGCCAGCAGTGGCTTAGGAGGGTATGGCTACACCTTC. Translation gives CASSGLGGYGYTF. The chain uses TRBV6-1 and TRBJ1-2; no firm D call. The V gene lost 4 bases and the J gene lost 5 bases, with 11 bases spanning the gap. The CDR3 is 13 residues long. Germline lookup yields CDR1 MNHNS and CDR2 SASEGT.